This TCR beta chain was sequenced for a study of monozygotic twins with inflammatory bowel disease. Findings of the study overall: Compared with healthy twins, IBD patients shared fewer clonotypes with others, especially with disease activity.

Concerning this clonotype itself: Its antigen remains unidentified.

Following a re-call of the 5' RACE reads, TCRdb has one entry per CDR3 protein and lacks DNA. The clone table shows approximately 400,000 distinct CDR3 sequences, with the ten largest holding 2% to 3%. Germline V gene sequence: CDR1 SGHNT, CDR2 YYREEE (reference sequence). This CDR3 is built from 16 residues. The TCR originated in a human donor with ulcerative colitis or Crohn's disease, or a healthy co-twin of an affected twin (not recorded which). The chain couples TRBV5-4 to TRBJ2-1; TCRdb picks TRBD1, but there is no DNA to check that call. Sequencing used blood. Here the CDR3 reads CASSRPGGLGDNEQFF.